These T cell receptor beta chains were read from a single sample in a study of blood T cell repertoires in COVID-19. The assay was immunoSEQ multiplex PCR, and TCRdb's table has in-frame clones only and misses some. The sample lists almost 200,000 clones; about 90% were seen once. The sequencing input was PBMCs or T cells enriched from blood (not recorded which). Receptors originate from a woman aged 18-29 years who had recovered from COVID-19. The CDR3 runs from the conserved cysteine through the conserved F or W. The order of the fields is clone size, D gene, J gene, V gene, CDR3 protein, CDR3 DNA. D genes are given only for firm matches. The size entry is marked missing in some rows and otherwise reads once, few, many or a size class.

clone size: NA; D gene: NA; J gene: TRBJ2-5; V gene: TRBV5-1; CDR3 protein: CASSLRLDETQYF; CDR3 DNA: TGCGCCAGCAGCTTACGACTAGATGAGACCCAGTACTTC
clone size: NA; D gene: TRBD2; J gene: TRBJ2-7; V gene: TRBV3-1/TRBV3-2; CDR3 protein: CASSYHGGAYEQYF; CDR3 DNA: TGTGCCAGCAGCTATCATGGGGGGGCCTACGAGCAGTACTTC
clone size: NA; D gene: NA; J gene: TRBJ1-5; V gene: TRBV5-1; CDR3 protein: CASSLGPGVNNQPQHF; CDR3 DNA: TGCGCCAGCAGCTTGGGGCCGGGGGTCAACAATCAGCCCCAGCATTTT
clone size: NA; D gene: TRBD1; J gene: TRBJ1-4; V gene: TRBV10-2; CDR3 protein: CASSEVSGRGRGTNEKLFF; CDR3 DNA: TGCGCCAGCAGTGAAGTAAGCGGCAGGGGGCGCGGTACTAATGAAAAACTGTTTTTT
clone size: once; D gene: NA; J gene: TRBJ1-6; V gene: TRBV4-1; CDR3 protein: CASSQTQDVNSPLHF; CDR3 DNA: TGCGCCAGCAGCCAAACCCAGGATGTGAATTCACCCCTCCACTTT
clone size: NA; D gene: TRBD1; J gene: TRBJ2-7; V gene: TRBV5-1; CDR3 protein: CASSRGQGAGYEQYF; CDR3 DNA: TGCGCCAGCAGCAGAGGACAGGGGGCGGGCTACGAGCAGTACTTC
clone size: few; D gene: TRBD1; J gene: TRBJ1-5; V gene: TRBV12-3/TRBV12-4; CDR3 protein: CASRTGSNQPQHF; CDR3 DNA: TGTGCCAGCCGGACAGGGAGCAATCAGCCCCAGCATTTT
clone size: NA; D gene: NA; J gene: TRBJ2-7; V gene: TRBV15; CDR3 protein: CATSPKGGAYEQYF; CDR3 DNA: TGTGCCACCAGCCCTAAAGGAGGGGCCTACGAGCAGTACTTC
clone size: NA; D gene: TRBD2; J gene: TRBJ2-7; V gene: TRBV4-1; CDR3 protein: CASSQEGSGGPYEQYF; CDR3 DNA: TGCGCCAGCAGCCAAGAAGGTAGCGGGGGGCCCTACGAGCAGTACTTC
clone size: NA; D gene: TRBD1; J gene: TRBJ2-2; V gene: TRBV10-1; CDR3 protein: CEEPGQGNTGELFF; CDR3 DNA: TGCGAAGAACCCGGACAGGGGAACACCGGGGAGCTGTTTTTT
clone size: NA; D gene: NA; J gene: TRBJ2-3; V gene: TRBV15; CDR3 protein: CATSREGATDTQYF; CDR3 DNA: TGTGCCACCAGCAGAGAAGGGGCCACAGATACGCAGTATTTT
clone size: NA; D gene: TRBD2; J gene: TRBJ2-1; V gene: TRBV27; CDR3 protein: CASSSSSGGDNEQFF; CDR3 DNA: TGTGCCAGCAGTTCCTCCAGCGGGGGGGACAATGAGCAGTTCTTC
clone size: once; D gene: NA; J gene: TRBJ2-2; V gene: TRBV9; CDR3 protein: CASNWGDNTGELFF; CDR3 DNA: TGTGCCAGCAATTGGGGGGACAACACCGGGGAGCTGTTTTTT
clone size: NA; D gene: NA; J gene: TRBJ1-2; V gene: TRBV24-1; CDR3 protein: CATSDLGRGDGYTF; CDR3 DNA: TGTGCCACCAGTGATTTGGGCAGGGGAGATGGCTACACCTTC
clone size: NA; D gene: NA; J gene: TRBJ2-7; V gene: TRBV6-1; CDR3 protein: CASSLRESEQYF; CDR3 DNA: TGTGCCAGCAGCCTACGGGAAAGCGAGCAGTACTTC
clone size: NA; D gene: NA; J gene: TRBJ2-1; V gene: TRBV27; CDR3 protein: CASSFDGNSRDEQFF; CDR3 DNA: TGTGCCAGCAGTTTCGACGGTAACTCCAGGGATGAGCAGTTCTTC
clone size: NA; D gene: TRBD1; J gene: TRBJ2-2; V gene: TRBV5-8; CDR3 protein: CASSRGQVNTGELFF; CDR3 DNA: TGTGCCAGCAGCCGAGGACAGGTGAACACCGGGGAGCTGTTTTTT
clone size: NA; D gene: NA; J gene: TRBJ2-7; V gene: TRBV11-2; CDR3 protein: CASSLGAVVYEQYF; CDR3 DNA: TGTGCCAGCAGCTTAGGGGCAGTAGTCTACGAGCAGTACTTC
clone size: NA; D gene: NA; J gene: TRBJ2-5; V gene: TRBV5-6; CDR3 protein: CASSVGRTQYF; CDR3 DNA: TGTGCCAGCAGTGTGGGCCGGACCCAGTACTTC
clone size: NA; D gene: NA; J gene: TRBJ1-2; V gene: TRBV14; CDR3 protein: CASSHYEGSGYTF; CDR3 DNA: TGTGCCAGCAGCCACTATGAGGGCAGTGGCTACACCTTC
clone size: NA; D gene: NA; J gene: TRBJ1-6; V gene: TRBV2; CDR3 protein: CASRRGEDNSPLHF; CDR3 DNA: TGTGCCAGCAGACGTGGAGAGGATAATTCACCCCTCCACTTT
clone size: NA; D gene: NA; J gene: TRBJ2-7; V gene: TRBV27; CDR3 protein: CASSLSGTTYEQYF; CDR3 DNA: TGTGCCAGCAGTCTCTCCGGGACAACCTACGAGCAGTACTTC
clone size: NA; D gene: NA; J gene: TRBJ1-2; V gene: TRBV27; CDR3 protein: CASSPAGNAGDGYTF; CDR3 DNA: TGTGCCAGCAGTCCCGCCGGGAATGCGGGAGATGGCTACACCTTC
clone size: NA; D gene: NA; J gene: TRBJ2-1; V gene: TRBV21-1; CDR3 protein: CATRPKDWRNEQFF; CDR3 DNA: TGTGCCACCCGACCCAAAGACTGGCGTAATGAGCAGTTCTTC
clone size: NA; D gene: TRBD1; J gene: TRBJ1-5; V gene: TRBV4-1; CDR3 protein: CASSHSDRAQPQHF; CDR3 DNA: TGCGCCAGCAGCCATTCGGACAGGGCACAGCCCCAGCATTTT
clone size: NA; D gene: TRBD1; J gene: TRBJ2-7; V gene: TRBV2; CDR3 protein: CASSQDRGAYEQYF; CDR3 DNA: TGTGCCAGCTCCCAGGACAGGGGGGCCTACGAGCAGTACTTC
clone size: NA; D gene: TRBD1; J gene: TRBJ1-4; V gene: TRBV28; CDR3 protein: CASSSGQLNEKLFF; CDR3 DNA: TGTGCCAGCAGTTCGGGACAGCTTAATGAAAAACTGTTTTTT
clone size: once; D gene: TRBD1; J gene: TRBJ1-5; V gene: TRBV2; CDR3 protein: CASSPQGALGHF; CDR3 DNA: TGTGCCAGCAGTCCACAGGGGGCGCTAGGGCATTTT
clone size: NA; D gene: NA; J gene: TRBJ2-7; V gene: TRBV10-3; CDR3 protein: CAISEEDSPAQYF; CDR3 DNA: TGTGCCATCAGTGAAGAAGACTCCCCGGCGCAGTACTTC
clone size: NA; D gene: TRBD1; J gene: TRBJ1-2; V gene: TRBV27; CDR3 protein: CASRHLRTGFGPNYGYTF; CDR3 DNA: TGTGCCAGCAGACATCTCAGGACAGGGTTTGGTCCTAACTATGGCTACACCTTC
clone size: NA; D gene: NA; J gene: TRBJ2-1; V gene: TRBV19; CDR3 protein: CASSRDEQFF; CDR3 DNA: TGTGCCAGTAGTCGCGATGAGCAGTTCTTC
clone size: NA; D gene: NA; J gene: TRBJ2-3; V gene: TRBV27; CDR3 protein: CASSLGGQYLTDTQYF; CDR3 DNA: TGTGCCAGCAGTTTAGGAGGACAGTACCTCACAGATACGCAGTATTTT
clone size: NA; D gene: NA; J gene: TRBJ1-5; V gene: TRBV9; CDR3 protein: CASSVGGAVNQPQHF; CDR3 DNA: TGTGCCAGCAGCGTAGGCGGGGCAGTCAATCAGCCCCAGCATTTT
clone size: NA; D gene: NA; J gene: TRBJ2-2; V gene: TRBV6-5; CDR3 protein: CASSYSMALTGELFF; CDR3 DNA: TGTGCCAGCAGTTACTCGATGGCCCTCACCGGGGAGCTGTTTTTT
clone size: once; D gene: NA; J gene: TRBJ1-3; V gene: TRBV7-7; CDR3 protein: CASSHSTIYF; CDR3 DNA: TGTGCCAGCAGCCATAGCACCATATATTTT
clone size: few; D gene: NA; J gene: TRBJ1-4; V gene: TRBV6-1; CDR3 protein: CASSDTDEKLFF; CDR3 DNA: TGTGCCAGCAGTGATACGGATGAAAAACTGTTTTTT
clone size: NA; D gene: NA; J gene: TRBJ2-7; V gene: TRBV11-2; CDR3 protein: CASSLVYEQYF; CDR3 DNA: TGTGCCAGCAGCTTAGTATACGAGCAGTACTTC